The 21 T cell receptor beta chains below all came from one sample that was sequenced in a study of T cell responses to AZD1222 COVID-19 vaccine. TCRdb keeps only in-frame clones here, not all; method: immunoSEQ multiplex PCR. This table has around 83,000 clones, 86% appearing once. The sample consisted of peripheral blood, taken on day 0 of AZD1222 vaccination. These receptors all stem from an adult in good health.

This chain links TRBV30 with TRBJ1-1; D possibly corresponds to TRBD1 (5 bases). V was trimmed by 0 bases and J by 4 bases, leaving 9 bases between them. Germline V lookup: CDR1 GTSNPN, CDR2 SVGIG (reference sequence). The length of the CDR3 is 13 residues. CDR3 sequence reads: CAWSVWRGTEAFF. CDR3 bases: TGTGCCTGGAGTGTATGGAGGGGCACTGAAGCTTTCTTT.

This rearrangement joins TRBV11-2 to TRBJ2-7; 7 nucleotides align to TRBD1. The CDR3 has 14 amino acids. CDR1 is SGHAT and CDR2 is FQNNGV in the germline V gene. Losses at the gene ends were 5 bases for V and 3 bases for J; bases not matched to a gene: 7. CDR3 residues: CASSPNRGDYEQYF. CDR3 sequence (DNA): TGTGCCAGCAGCCCAAACAGGGGCGACTACGAGCAGTACTTC.

This chain connects TRBV4-1 to TRBJ2-5, with 10 bases aligning to TRBD1. J gave up 5 bases and V 1 base, and 4 bases lay outside the gene matches. The CDR3 extends over 15 amino acids. From germline, CDR1 is MGHRA and CDR2 YSYEKL. CDR3 residues: CASSQGGQGMETQYF. The CDR3 coding sequence is TGCGCCAGCAGCCAAGGGGGACAGGGGATGGAGACCCAGTACTTC.

The J gene is TRBJ2-1, the V gene TRBV28, with 7 nucleotides matching TRBD2. Looked up from germline, CDR1 is MDHEN and CDR2 is SYDVKM. The CDR3 has 16 residues. Trimming removed 3 bases from V and 7 bases from J; junction bases left unmatched: 12. The CDR3 coding sequence is TGTGCCAGCAGTTTTTACCGGAGCGGGATTGGTAATGAGCAGTTCTTC. This encodes CASSFYRSGIGNEQFF.

The table lists this clone with a count of one. This CDR3 is CASSIRRNTEAFF. CDR3 DNA: TGTGCCAGTAGTATCCGCAGAAACACTGAAGCTTTCTTT. The gene calls are TRBV19 and TRBJ1-1; D not resolved. V lost 3 bases and J lost 2, with 7 bases in between. The CDR3 covers 13 residues. Germline V gene lookup returns CDR1 LNHDA and CDR2 SQIVND (reference sequence).

The chain carries TRBV29-1 and TRBJ1-1; perhaps TRBD1 as D (6 bases). The CDR3 length is 15 residues. V was pared by 1 base and J by 0 bases, with 12 bases between. Germline loops: CDR1 SQVTM, CDR2 ANQGSEA. For the CDR3, the DNA is TGCAGCGTTGAAGTTGGACAGCCTATGAACACTGAAGCTTTCTTT. Translated, it gives CSVEVGQPMNTEAFF.

The V and J genes are TRBV5-1 and TRBJ1-6; TRBD1 aligns across 7 bases. Germline trimming cut 4 bases from V and 9 bases from J; bases unmatched to any gene: 10. Germline V CDR1 and CDR2: SGHRS, YFSETQ. CDR3 length equals 15 residues. The CDR3 nucleotides read TGCGCCAGCAGCGAGGGACAGCCCGGCGGTTCACCCCTCCACTTT. Protein sequence: CASSEGQPGGSPLHF.

Concerning this clone: The final CDR3 position lacks the conserved phenylalanine or tryptophan, pointing to a likely read error. The V and J genes are TRBV5-4 and TRBJ2-7, with unresolved D. Germline loops: CDR1 SGHNT, CDR2 YYREEE (reference sequence). Trimming removed 4 bases from V and 1 base from J, with 12 bases in between. CDR3 size: 14 residues. The CDR3 coding sequence is TGTGCCAGCAGCCCCGGACCAGCGTCCTACGAGCAGTACCTC. Encoded protein: CASSPGPASYEQYL.

DNA for the CDR3: TGTGCCAGCAGTGAAAGGGGGCACAGGGGGCTGGACGAGCAGTACTTC. Translated, it gives CASSERGHRGLDEQYF. The V and J genes are TRBV6-1 and TRBJ2-7, with 9 bases identical to TRBD1. Per germline, CDR1 MNHNS and CDR2 SASEGT. With V trimmed by 2 bases and J by 5 bases, 10 bases remained unmatched. The CDR3 spans 16 residues.

The table lists this clone with a few counts. V usage is TRBV4-2 and J usage is TRBJ2-2, with 7 bases aligning to TRBD2. Per germline, CDR1 LGHNA and CDR2 YNFKEQ. The CDR3 consists of 15 residues. V was clipped by 1 base and J by 7 bases; unmatched bases: 6. The CDR3 region is CASSQGLAWRGELFF. The CDR3 DNA reads as TGTGCCAGCAGCCAAGGACTAGCTTGGCGCGGGGAGCTGTTTTTT.

The chain recombines TRBV7-8 with TRBJ1-6; 8 bases align to TRBD1. The germline V gene has CDR1 SGHVS and CDR2 FQNEAQ. V lost 6 bases to trimming and J lost 8 bases; unmatched junction nucleotides: 9. CDR3 size: 15 residues. CDR3 in DNA: TGTGCCAGCAGGACAAGCGGACAGGGACATTCACCCCTCCACTTT. Amino acids: CASRTSGQGHSPLHF. The variable domain in full, with the rest retrieved from reference TRBV7-8 and TRBJ1-6, is GAGVSQSPRYKVAKRGQDVALRCDPISGHVSLFWYQQALGQGPEFLTYFQNEAQLDKSGLPSDRFFAERPEGSVSTLKIQRTQQEDSAVYLCASRTSGQGHSPLHFGNGTRLTVT.

This rearrangement joins TRBV7-9 to TRBJ2-6; 8 bases line up with TRBD2. The V and J ends lost 3 bases and 0 bases, in that order; junction bases with no gene match: 10. This CDR3 is built from 19 residues. Germline V gives CDR1 SEHNR, CDR2 FQNEAQ (reference sequence). The CDR3 region is CASSFVGLAGPSGANVLTF. The CDR3, as DNA: TGTGCCAGCAGCTTCGTAGGCCTAGCGGGTCCCTCTGGGGCCAACGTCCTGACTTTC.

The V and J genes are TRBV4-3 and TRBJ1-3; 10 bases match TRBD1. This CDR3 is built from 17 residues. Germline CDR1 reads LGHNA; CDR2 reads YSLEER. V lost 0 bases, J lost 8 bases, and 10 bases stayed unmatched. Here the CDR3 reads CASSQDPVGQGSDTIYF. In nucleotides, the CDR3 is TGCGCCAGCAGCCAAGACCCGGTGGGACAGGGGTCAGACACCATATATTTT.

The gene calls are TRBV28 and TRBJ2-3; D gene uncertain. V was cut by 8 bases and J by 3 bases, with 12 bases left in between. The germline gives CDR1 MDHEN, CDR2 SYDVKM. This CDR3 region has 13 residues. The CDR3 DNA reads as TGTGCCAGCTTGGGTGGGCCTACAGATACGCAGTATTTT. This gives the protein CASLGGPTDTQYF. Complete variable domain (other parts from reference TRBV28 and TRBJ2-3): DVKVTQSSRYLVKRTGEKVFLECVQDMDHENMFWYRQDPGLGLRLIYFSYDVKMKEKGDIPEGYSVSREKKERFSLILESASTNQTSMYLCASLGGPTDTQYFGPGTRLTVL.

The chain joins TRBV2 to TRBJ1-5, with D perhaps matching TRBD1 (5 bases). The germline V and J ends were trimmed by 3 bases and 2 bases, with 14 bases remaining between them. Germline CDR1 is SNHLY and CDR2 is FYNNEI. The CDR3 is made up of 16 amino acids. The DNA of the CDR3 is TGTGCCAGCAGTGAGTTAGGGGAGAGGGGCAATCAGCCCCAGCATTTT. Translation gives CASSELGERGNQPQHF.

V is TRBV18 and J is TRBJ2-7; D not resolved. Trimming cost V 2 bases and J 3 bases, with 5 bases left between them. CDR3 length equals 12 residues. The germline V gene encodes CDR1 KGHSH and CDR2 LQKENI. As DNA, the CDR3 is TGTGCCAGCTCACCAAGTATCTACGAGCAGTACTTC. It is translated as CASSPSIYEQYF.

This clone was observed a handful of times. The chain combines TRBV29-1 with TRBJ2-7, with 9 bases that match TRBD1. The V gene's germline CDR1 is SQVTM and CDR2 ANQGSEA. The CDR3 is made up of 15 amino acids. V lost 4 bases and J lost 1; bases outside the gene matches: 8. Here the CDR3 reads CSVGGTGKASYEQYF. CDR3 DNA: TGCAGCGTTGGGGGGACAGGGAAGGCTTCCTACGAGCAGTACTTC.

The rearrangement joins TRBV10-2 to TRBJ2-5; the D gene is possibly TRBD2 (6 bases). The V and J ends lost 0 bases and 1 base respectively, with 15 bases between them. CDR3 length: 17 residues. Germline lookup yields CDR1 WSHSY and CDR2 SAAADI. CDR3 sequence reads: CASSESTWRGSQETQYF. In nucleotides, the CDR3 is TGCGCCAGCAGTGAGTCGACTTGGCGGGGCTCCCAAGAGACCCAGTACTTC.

As to this clone: One end of the junction is discordant with germline, which a read error may explain. V is TRBV30 and J is TRBJ1-5, with 8 bases aligning to TRBD1. Germline CDR1 and CDR2: GTSNPN and SVGIG (reference sequence). CDR3 length: 13 residues. The CDR3 reads CAWSSGGNQPQHF. In DNA form, the CDR3 reads TGTGCCTGGAGCTCAGGGGGCAACCAGCCCCAGCATTTT.

The chain recombines TRBV9 with TRBJ1-4; D is ambiguous. CDR3 length: 14 amino acids. Trimming took off 4 bases at V and 2 bases at J, with 9 bases between the two ends. The V gene's germline CDR1 is SGDLS and CDR2 YYNGEE. The CDR3 DNA sequence: TGTGCCAGCAGCTTGGACGGGACTAATGAAAAACTGTTTTTT. Translation gives CASSLDGTNEKLFF.

The chain carries TRBV7-2 and TRBJ1-6; D gene unclear. The germline CDR1 and CDR2 sequences are SGHTA and FQGNSA. The CDR3 is 13 amino acids. Trimming removed 5 bases from V and 7 bases from J, with 9 bases in between. CDR3: CASSPLLNSPLHF. In DNA, the CDR3 is TGTGCCAGCAGCCCACTTTTGAATTCACCCCTCCACTTT. Filled out from reference TRBV7-2 and TRBJ1-6, the complete variable domain reads GAGVSQSPSNKVTEKGKDVELRCDPISGHTALYWYRQSLGQGLEFLIYFQGNSAPDKSGLPSDRFSAERTGGSVSTLTIQRTQQEDSAVYLCASSPLLNSPLHFGNGTRLTVT.